These 15 T cell receptor beta chains came from one sample sequenced in a study of blood T cell repertoires in COVID-19. This table comes from immunoSEQ multiplex PCR, and its TCRdb copy is limited to in-frame clones, with some not included. The data hold around 41,000 clones, with around 88% observed a single time. The sample was peripheral blood. These receptor sequences come from an elderly woman with active or convalescent COVID-19.

The gene calls are TRBV25-1 and TRBJ1-5; D remains ambiguous. V shed 4 bases and J shed 6 bases, with 10 bases lying between them. Per germline, CDR1 MGHDK and CDR2 SYGVNS. This CDR3 has 13 amino acids. The chain's CDR3 is CASSGGVGQPQHF. CDR3 bases: TGTGCCAGCAGTGGGGGAGTCGGTCAGCCCCAGCATTTT.

The CDR3 is CASSLRDRGYEQYF. The DNA of the CDR3 is TGTGCCAGCAGCCTCCGGGACAGGGGTTACGAGCAGTACTTC. The chain joins TRBV6-5 to TRBJ2-7; TRBD1 matches 10 bases. The germline gives CDR1 MNHEY, CDR2 SVGAGI. This CDR3 is built from 14 residues. Unmatched junction bases numbered 6, after V lost 6 bases and J lost 4 bases.

The V gene is TRBV19, the J gene TRBJ2-5; 10 bases line up with TRBD2. Looked up from germline, CDR1 is LNHDA and CDR2 is SQIVND (reference sequence). V shed 3 bases, J shed 5 bases, and the junction held 9 bases outside the gene matches. This CDR3 has 16 residues. CDR3 protein: CASSISLAGAGETQYF. CDR3 in DNA: TGTGCCAGTAGTATCTCCCTAGCGGGAGCAGGGGAGACCCAGTACTTC.

V gene TRBV6-5 combines with J gene TRBJ2-1, with D possibly matching TRBD1 (6 bases). The CDR3 has 16 residues. Trimming stripped 2 bases from V and 7 bases from J, with 18 bases between. From germline, CDR1 is MNHEY and CDR2 SVGAGI. Here the CDR3 reads CASSYLPGTGTNEQFF. The CDR3 DNA follows: TGTGCCAGCAGTTACCTACCCGGTACAGGGACAAATGAGCAGTTCTTC.

The V call is TRBV27, the J call TRBJ2-1, with 7 nucleotides matching TRBD1. This CDR3 comprises 22 residues. The junction had 21 bases not matched to a gene; V was cut back by 1 base and J by 0 bases. Germline CDR1 reads MNHEY; CDR2 reads SMNVEV (reference sequence). The CDR3 nucleotides read TGTGCCAGCAGTTTATTCGGGTTCCGGGACAGATCTCCCCGAACCTCCTACAATGAGCAGTTCTTC. Translation: CASSLFGFRDRSPRTSYNEQFF.

The rearrangement joins TRBV19 to TRBJ2-4, with D unclear. Per the germline V gene, CDR1 is LNHDA and CDR2 is SQIVND (reference sequence). Trimming removed 6 bases from V and 7 bases from J, with 16 bases in between. The CDR3 is made up of 14 amino acids. In nucleotides, the CDR3 is TGTGCCAGTAGGCCGTCGACTCGATTTAACATTCAGTACTTC. Translated: CASRPSTRFNIQYF.

This clone was recorded once. V gene TRBV3-1 (or the pseudogene TRBV3-2) combines with J gene TRBJ1-5; D uncertain. The CDR3 runs to 13 residues. Trimming removed 1 base from V and 2 bases from J, with 3 bases in between. Germline V gene lookup returns CDR1 LGHDT and CDR2 YNNKEL (reference sequence). Here the CDR3 reads CASSQAGNQPQHF. The CDR3 nucleotides read TGTGCCAGCAGCCAAGCTGGCAATCAGCCCCAGCATTTT.

The V gene is TRBV5-1, the J gene TRBJ2-5; D is undetermined. Germline V gene data show CDR1 as SGHRS and CDR2 as YFSETQ. The CDR3 is 14 residues long. V dropped 0 bases and J dropped 7 bases, with 13 bases sitting between them. This CDR3 is CASSLAQTSGTQYF. The DNA for the CDR3 is TGCGCCAGCAGCTTGGCCCAGACCTCGGGGACCCAGTACTTC.

The chain links TRBV7-9 to TRBJ2-1, with 11 bases matching TRBD2. Trimming removed 5 bases from V and 5 bases from J; junction bases left unmatched: 8. The CDR3 runs to 16 residues. The V gene's germline CDR1 is SEHNR and CDR2 FQNEAQ (reference sequence). CDR3 region: CASSRVAGGPNNEQFF. Written as DNA, the CDR3 is TGTGCCAGCAGCCGCGTAGCGGGAGGGCCGAACAATGAGCAGTTCTTC.

This clone was seen only a few times. The rearrangement uses TRBV2 and TRBJ1-1; 7 bases are shared with TRBD1. The CDR3 runs to 15 residues. Germline loops: CDR1 SNHLY, CDR2 FYNNEI. Trimming took 8 bases from V and 1 from J; bases not matched to a gene: 10. DNA of the CDR3: TGTGCCAGCCAAGGGATAGGGGGCGGGAACACTGAAGCTTTCTTT. This codes for CASQGIGGGNTEAFF.

The gene calls are TRBV29-1 and TRBJ2-2; maybe TRBD1 (6 bases). Germline V CDR1 and CDR2: SQVTM, ANQGSEA. V was cut by 3 bases and J by 6 bases, with 11 bases left in between. This CDR3 has 13 residues. CDR3 in DNA: TGCAGCGTTGATGCACAGGGAGCCGGGGAGCTGTTTTTT. Translating gives CSVDAQGAGELFF.

The rearrangement joins TRBV29-1 to TRBJ2-5; a possible D gene is TRBD2 (5 bases). This CDR3 has 12 amino acids. Per germline, CDR1 SQVTM and CDR2 ANQGSEA. V was cut by 4 bases and J by 5 bases, with 11 bases left in between. The CDR3 DNA sequence: TGCAGCGTTGTGGACTGGTCGGAGACCCAGTACTTC. Translated: CSVVDWSETQYF.

This chain's CDR3 is CASSTHGQGREKLFF. The CDR3 region has the DNA TGTGCCAGCAGTACACATGGACAGGGACGAGAAAAACTGTTTTTT. The rearrangement uses TRBV6-5 and TRBJ1-4, with 8 bases fitting TRBD1. The V gene's germline CDR1 is MNHEY and CDR2 SVGAGI. This CDR3 is 15 amino acids long. The trim removed 5 bases at V and 8 bases at J, leaving 10 bases unmatched.

This rearrangement joins TRBV25-1 to TRBJ2-2; D is unresolved. The CDR3 totals 12 residues. V lost 6 bases to trimming and J lost 6 bases, with 8 bases between them. CDR1 is MGHDK and CDR2 is SYGVNS in the germline V gene. This chain's CDR3 is CASREQSGELFF. CDR3 nucleotides: TGTGCCAGCAGAGAACAATCCGGGGAGCTGTTTTTT.

The chain recombines TRBV28 with TRBJ2-1, with 7 nucleotides matching TRBD2. Germline V gene data show CDR1 as MDHEN and CDR2 as SYDVKM. The CDR3 has 15 residues. V shed 3 bases and J 7 bases; nucleotides not matched to a gene: 9. The CDR3 here is CASSFLGGSKNEQFF. CDR3 DNA sequence: TGTGCCAGCAGTTTTCTGGGAGGGAGTAAAAATGAGCAGTTCTTC. The full variable domain, in which reference TRBV28 and TRBJ2-1 provide the parts outside the CDR3, is DVKVTQSSRYLVKRTGEKVFLECVQDMDHENMFWYRQDPGLGLRLIYFSYDVKMKEKGDIPEGYSVSREKKERFSLILESASTNQTSMYLCASSFLGGSKNEQFFGPGTRLTVL.